This T cell receptor (beta chain) emerged from a study of blood T cell repertoires in COVID-19. Study details: Collection of acute and convalescent COVID-19 samples took place in the United States, Italy and Spain. PBMCs, B-cell-depleted T cells, or T cells were the source of the cDNA or gDNA that made up the material.

Authors' analysis steps: From reference gene primer amplification, estimates of nucleated cell counts were derived. TCRdb keeps only in-frame clones here, not all; method: immunoSEQ multiplex PCR. D and trimming come from the DNA, and the V and J calls and clone size come from that table. This sample has about 170,000 clones, with 80% to 90% found just once. Germline V gene data show CDR1 as SGHRS and CDR2 as YFSETQ. V shed 2 bases and J shed 3 bases, with 8 bases lying between them. This CDR3 comprises 14 residues. Remarks on this clone: This CDR3 is also generated by other DNA sequences in the sample.

This clonotype originated in an elderly woman with acute or convalescent COVID-19. The sequenced sample consisted of peripheral blood. This rearrangement joins TRBV5-1 to TRBJ2-2; D gene unclear. The chain's CDR3 is CASSLQPDTGELFF. CDR3 DNA: TGCGCCAGCAGCTTACAGCCAGACACCGGGGAGCTGTTTTTT.